This record looks at one T cell receptor beta chain sequence and its context. These data belong to a study of blood T cell repertoires in COVID-19. As for the study in general: There were acute and convalescent COVID-19 samples, and they came from the United States, Italy and Spain. Sources were T cells, B-cell-depleted T cells, or PBMCs; the material itself was cDNA or gDNA.

The table came from immunoSEQ multiplex PCR; TCRdb's copy has only in-frame clones and leaves some out. Of about 190,000 clones in the sample, about 88% were seen once. Trimming left V 4 bases short and J 4 bases short, with 5 bases between. The CDR3 is 11 residues long. Germline V gene data show CDR1 as SNHLY and CDR2 as FYNNEI. The sequenced sample was peripheral blood. The chain uses TRBV2 and TRBJ2-7; D unresolved. The clonotype comes from a human donor in a cohort sampled during active COVID-19. The CDR3 region is CASSGVYEQYF. The CDR3 nucleotides read TGTGCCAGCAGTGGAGTATACGAGCAGTACTTC.